The rows below give T cell receptor beta chains drawn from one sample of a study of blood T cell repertoires in COVID-19. Assay: immunoSEQ multiplex PCR; the TCRdb copy retains only in-frame clones and omits some. The profile shows over 300,000 clones, approximately 88% of them singletons. Sequencing was performed on PBMCs or T cells enriched from blood (not recorded which). The receptors come from a woman aged 25-40 years with acute COVID-19. Each CDR3 is given with its conserved first and last residue. The order of the fields is CDR3 DNA, CDR3 protein, D gene, V gene, J gene, clone size. D genes are given only for firm matches. Size values are once, few and many counts, or a class for expanded clones, and some rows have none.

TGCAGCGTTGGATCGAGTAGCAATCAGCCCCAGCATTTT	CSVGSSSNQPQHF	-	TRBV29-1	TRBJ1-5	-
TGTGCCTGGACTAAAAGCTCCTATAATTCACCCCTCCACTTT	CAWTKSSYNSPLHF	-	TRBV30	TRBJ1-6	-
TGTGCCACCAGTGATTATACAGGCCAAGAGACCCAGTACTTC	CATSDYTGQETQYF	-	TRBV24-1	TRBJ2-5	-
TGTGCCAGTAGTACGCAGGGGATAGCTTCCTACGAGCAGTACTTC	CASSTQGIASYEQYF	-	TRBV19	TRBJ2-7	-
TGTGCCAGCAGCCCCGCCAGGGGTGGCAATCAGCCCCAGCATTTT	CASSPARGGNQPQHF	-	TRBV2	TRBJ1-5	few
TGTGCCAGCAGCTTAGAGTCAGGGGGCCGCACAGATACGCAGTATTTT	CASSLESGGRTDTQYF	TRBD1	TRBV13	TRBJ2-3	-
TGTGCCAGTAGTATTGGGGGGTTAGGGACCCAGTACTTC	CASSIGGLGTQYF	-	TRBV19	TRBJ2-5	once
TGTGCCAGCACTTTGATGGCAGGGGGAGCTTTCTTT	CASTLMAGGAFF	TRBD1	TRBV2	TRBJ1-1	-
TGCGCCAGCAGCTTGGCGGGCTCCTACAATGAGCAGTTCTTC	CASSLAGSYNEQFF	-	TRBV5-1	TRBJ2-1	-
TGTGCCAGCAGCTTAGAATTGTTGAGGGCCGGTGAGCAGTTCTTC	CASSLELLRAGEQFF	-	TRBV11-2	TRBJ2-1	-
TGTGCCAGCAGCCGCCGGGACAGGGGGCCGGAGACCCAGTACTTC	CASSRRDRGPETQYF	TRBD1	TRBV7-9	TRBJ2-5	-
TGTGCCAGCAGCTTGGCCTCTCGGGGACAGGGCACTGAAGCTTTCTTT	CASSLASRGQGTEAFF	TRBD1	TRBV5-5	TRBJ1-1	-
TGTGCCAGCTCACCATTCACTGGGGCCGACACTGAAGCTTTCTTT	CASSPFTGADTEAFF	-	TRBV18	TRBJ1-1	-
TGTGCCAGCAGCCAAGACGGTCGGACAGGGCCCGAGCAGTACTTC	CASSQDGRTGPEQYF	TRBD1	TRBV3-1/TRBV3-2	TRBJ2-7	-
TGTGCCAGCAGCCAAGATTATGGAAACACCATATATTTT	CASSQDYGNTIYF	-	TRBV3-1/TRBV3-2	TRBJ1-3	-
TGCAGCGTTGAATCCAGAACAGGGGATGGCTACACCTTC	CSVESRTGDGYTF	TRBD1	TRBV29-1	TRBJ1-2	-
TGCGCCAGCAGTGGAGGGGTTGCCTACGAGCAGTACTTC	CASSGGVAYEQYF	-	TRBV5-1	TRBJ2-7	once
TGTGCCAGCAGTTTCGGGTTGCGGCGCGAGCAGTACTTC	CASSFGLRREQYF	-	TRBV27	TRBJ2-7	-
TGTGCCAGCAGCGTGGACAGGGCGAGTTACGAGCAGTACTTC	CASSVDRASYEQYF	TRBD1	TRBV11-2	TRBJ2-7	-
TGTGCCAGTAGTCCGGGTCCTTCTAACTATGGCTACACCTTC	CASSPGPSNYGYTF	-	TRBV19	TRBJ1-2	-
TGTGCCAGTACGGATGTGTCGGAGGGGGGAGGGTATAGCAATCAGCCCCAGCATTTT	CASTDVSEGGGYSNQPQHF	-	TRBV19	TRBJ1-5	-
TGTGCCAGCAGCGCTTACAGGGGTAGAGCTTTCTTT	CASSAYRGRAFF	TRBD1	TRBV9	TRBJ1-1	-
TGTGCCAGCTCACCACCGACGGGGGCTAACTATGGCTACACCTTC	CASSPPTGANYGYTF	-	TRBV18	TRBJ1-2	once
TGTGCCAGTAGTATATTAGCCACCGGGGAGCTGTTTTTT	CASSILATGELFF	-	TRBV19	TRBJ2-2	-
TGCGCCAGCACCGAGACAGGGATATACAATGAGCAGTTCTTC	CASTETGIYNEQFF	TRBD1	TRBV4-1	TRBJ2-1	once
TGTGCCAGCAGCCCTACCGGGACAGGGGGTTCCTACGAGCAGTACTTC	CASSPTGTGGSYEQYF	TRBD1	TRBV7-9	TRBJ2-7	-
TGTGCCAGCAGCCCAGGGACAGGCGGCAGTGGTGAAAAACTGTTTTTT	CASSPGTGGSGEKLFF	TRBD1	TRBV5-4	TRBJ1-4	few
TGTGCCAGCAGCTTACCTAGCACAGATACGCAGTATTTT	CASSLPSTDTQYF	-	TRBV13	TRBJ2-3	-
TGTGCCACCAGCAGGGAGGCGGAGAACACCGGGGAGCTGTTTTTT	CATSREAENTGELFF	-	TRBV15	TRBJ2-2	-
TGTGCCATCACTTCGGGACAGGGCAACTATGGCTACACCTTC	CAITSGQGNYGYTF	TRBD1	TRBV10-3	TRBJ1-2	-
TGTGCCAGCAGGACAGGGGGAGGTTCACCCCTCCACTTT	CASRTGGGSPLHF	TRBD1	TRBV12-3/TRBV12-4	TRBJ1-6	-
TGTGCCAGCAGCTTAGGTGGGACAGGGATCGGTGGCTACACCTTC	CASSLGGTGIGGYTF	TRBD1	TRBV11-2	TRBJ1-2	-
TGTGCCACCAGTGACCTTAGCGGGGGCTCCTACAATGAGCAGTTCTTC	CATSDLSGGSYNEQFF	TRBD2	TRBV24-1	TRBJ2-1	-
TGTGCCAGTAGTCGAGCAGGGATTGGCAATCAGCCCCAGCATTTT	CASSRAGIGNQPQHF	-	TRBV19	TRBJ1-5	-
TGTGCCAGCCGACAACGACAGACAAATAATTCACCCCTCCACTTT	CASRQRQTNNSPLHF	-	TRBV6-7	TRBJ1-6	once
TGTGCCAGCAGCTCGAGATCCGGGACAGGGAGGGGCACTGAAGCTTTCTTT	CASSSRSGTGRGTEAFF	TRBD1	TRBV7-2	TRBJ1-1	-